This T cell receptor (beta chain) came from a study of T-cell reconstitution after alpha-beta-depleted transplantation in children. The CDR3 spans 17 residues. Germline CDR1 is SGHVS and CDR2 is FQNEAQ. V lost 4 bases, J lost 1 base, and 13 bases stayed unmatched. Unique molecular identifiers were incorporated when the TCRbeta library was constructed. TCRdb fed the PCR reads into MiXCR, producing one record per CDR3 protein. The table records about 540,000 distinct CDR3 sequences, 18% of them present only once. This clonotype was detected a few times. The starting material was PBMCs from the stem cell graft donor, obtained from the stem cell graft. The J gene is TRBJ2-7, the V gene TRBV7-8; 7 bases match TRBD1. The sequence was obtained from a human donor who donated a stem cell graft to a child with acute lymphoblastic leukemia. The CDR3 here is CASSSALPGQPSYEQYF. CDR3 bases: TGTGCCAGCAGCTCAGCGCTACCGGGACAGCCTTCCTACGAGCAGTACTTC.